These T cell receptor beta chains were read from a single sample in a study of T cells in Graves' hyperthyroidism and ophthalmopathy. TCRdb itself ran the multiplex PCR reads through MiXCR, one entry per CDR3 protein. The data hold around 440,000 distinct CDR3 sequences, with 15% to 19% observed a single time. The sample was blood. The source is a young woman with Graves' hyperthyroidism. The CDR3 runs from the conserved cysteine through the conserved F or W. The D gene is left open where the match is weak. Size tells how often a clone was seen (once, few, many) or the class of an expanded clone, and some rows leave it out.

size,D,J,V,DNA,CDR3
many,TRBD2,TRBJ2-1,TRBV12-3/TRBV12-4,TGTGCCAGCAGTGTGTCCGGGACTATGAATGAGCAGTTCTTC,CASSVSGTMNEQFF
few,.,TRBJ1-5,TRBV19,TGTGCCAGTAAGCGGAGCGACACAAACAATCAGCCCCAGCATTTT,CASKRSDTNNQPQHF
many,.,TRBJ2-7,TRBV6-2/TRBV6-3,TGTGCCAGCAGTCCGACCCCGGGACTCACCCGCCTTTTCGAGCAGTACTTC,CASSPTPGLTRLFEQYF
.,TRBD2,TRBJ2-1,TRBV7-2,TGTGCCAGCAGCTTACCCTTGGGTCCGGCGGGGGGGGTAAGCTCCTACAATGAGCAGTTCTTC,CASSLPLGPAGGVSSYNEQFF
.,.,TRBJ1-4,TRBV20-1,TGCAGTGCCCCCGGGACAACGACTGAAAAACTGTTTTTT,CSAPGTTTEKLFF
many,TRBD2,TRBJ2-3,TRBV11-2,TGTGCCAGCAGCTTAGGACTAGCGGGGGGAACGCAGTATTTT,CASSLGLAGGTQYF
many,TRBD2,TRBJ2-1,TRBV12-5,TGTGCTAGTGGTTTGGGGACCTCGGGGCTAGCGGGAGGATACAATGAGCAGTTCTTC,CASGLGTSGLAGGYNEQFF
many,TRBD1,TRBJ1-4,TRBV20-1,TGCAGTGCTAAAGGACAGGGGGCGGTTGAACTGTTTTTT,CSAKGQGAVELFF
many,.,TRBJ2-7,TRBV20-1,TGCAGTGCTAGCGAGACAGGTGTGATCGGGCAGTACTTC,CSASETGVIGQYF
many,.,TRBJ2-1,TRBV20-1,TGCAGTGCTAGAGTGGACAGTGTGGGCCCCCAGTTCTTC,CSARVDSVGPQFF
.,.,TRBJ2-7,TRBV2,TGTGCCAGCAGTGCAGAGGGGGGAACCTACGAGCAGTACTTC,CASSAEGGTYEQYF
many,TRBD2,TRBJ2-7,TRBV12-3/TRBV12-4,TGTGCCAGCAGTTTAATGGCTAGCGGGAGACGGGGCTACGAGCAGTACTTC,CASSLMASGRRGYEQYF
many,.,TRBJ1-3,TRBV3-2,TGTGCCAGCAGCCAACGGGTCCGACGCGGGGACACCATATATTTT,CASSQRVRRGDTIYF
.,.,TRBJ2-2,TRBV20-1,TGCAGTGCTAGAGAAGGCCCGGGCGTGGAGCTGTTTTTT,CSAREGPGVELFF
.,TRBD1,TRBJ1-5,TRBV18,TGTGCCAGCTCACCCCGGGCGGCAGGGGGGCAGCCCCAGCATTTT,CASSPRAAGGQPQHF
few,TRBD1,TRBJ2-2,TRBV5-1,TGCGCCAGCAGTTCCGGGACAGGGTACTCCGCCGGGGAGCTGTTTTTT,CASSSGTGYSAGELFF
many,TRBD1,TRBJ1-2,TRBV18,TGTGCCAGCTCACCAACCGACAGGGCTTCTGGCTACACCTTC,CASSPTDRASGYTF
many,.,TRBJ1-2,TRBV3-1,TGTGCCAGCAGCCCCCCCTCCTCCCCTAGCTATGGCTACACCTTC,CASSPPSSPSYGYTF
few,.,TRBJ2-5,TRBV9,TGTGCCAGCAGCGTAGAAGGCAGAACAGAGACCCAGTACTTC,CASSVEGRTETQYF
few,.,TRBJ1-6,TRBV6-2/TRBV6-3,TGTGCCAGCAGACAGGACCTCGGGAATTCACCCCTCCACTTT,CASRQDLGNSPLHF
many,TRBD1,TRBJ1-1,TRBV5-1,TGCGCCAGCAGCTTCTTGGACAGGGTGGGCACTGAAGCTTTCTTT,CASSFLDRVGTEAFF
many,.,TRBJ1-1,TRBV24-1,TGTGCCACCAGTGGTCGAGAGAACACTGAAGCTTTCTTT,CATSGRENTEAFF
few,.,TRBJ1-3,TRBV7-6,TGTGCCAGCAGCCCGTCGGGCTCACCTGGAAACACCATATATTTT,CASSPSGSPGNTIYF
many,.,TRBJ2-5,TRBV20-1,TGCAGTGCCATAAAGGGCGGAGAGACCCAGTACTTC,CSAIKGGETQYF
.,TRBD2,TRBJ2-3,TRBV9,TGTGCCAGCAGCCCCCTAGGAAGCGGGAGTAGCACAGATACGCAGTATTTT,CASSPLGSGSSTDTQYF
many,.,TRBJ2-7,TRBV3-1,TGTGCCAGCAGCTGGGGATCCTACGAGCAGTACTTC,CASSWGSYEQYF
many,TRBD1,TRBJ1-5,TRBV12-3/TRBV12-4,TGTGCCAGCAGTTTCGGCAGGGGGGGCAATCAGCCCCAGCATTTT,CASSFGRGGNQPQHF
.,.,TRBJ1-3,TRBV27,TGTGCCAGCAGTCAGACCCCGACTTCCAGTGGAAACACCATATATTTT,CASSQTPTSSGNTIYF
few,.,TRBJ1-1,TRBV5-1,TGCGCCTCTCAGGCGGGGAACACTGAAGCTTTCTTT,CASQAGNTEAFF
many,.,TRBJ1-2,TRBV10-3,TGTGCCTCGTTAGGGACGGAAAAAGCTAACTATGGCTACACCTTC,CASLGTEKANYGYTF
few,.,TRBJ1-5,TRBV7-2,TGTGCCAGCAGCTTAGTGGGCCGGGGACCATCGCAGCCCCAGCATTTT,CASSLVGRGPSQPQHF
many,.,TRBJ1-1,TRBV7-6,TGTGCCAGCAGCCTCCAAGGGGGGATGAACACTGAAGCTTTCTTT,CASSLQGGMNTEAFF
.,.,TRBJ2-3,TRBV20-1,TGCAGTGCTAACCTACCGAGCACAGATACGCAGTATTTT,CSANLPSTDTQYF
.,.,TRBJ2-3,TRBV3-1,TGTGCCAGCAGCCCGTCTTACAGGCGCAGATCGCAGTATTTT,CASSPSYRRRSQYF
many,.,TRBJ1-5,TRBV6-5,TGTGCCAGCAGTTACTCAACGAGGGGCCCCCAGCATTTT,CASSYSTRGPQHF
many,.,TRBJ1-1,TRBV29-1,TGCAGCGTTGGACAGTTGAGCACTGAAGCTTTCTTT,CSVGQLSTEAFF
few,TRBD1,TRBJ2-2,TRBV9,TGTGCCAGCAGCACTCAGACAGGGCGCACCGGGGAGCTGTTTTTT,CASSTQTGRTGELFF
few,.,TRBJ1-1,TRBV6-1,TGTGCCACTCTGGACACTGAAGCTTTCTTT,CATLDTEAFF
many,TRBD1,TRBJ2-3,TRBV13,TGTGCCAGCAGCAACCGGGACAGGGGTAGGGCAGATACGCAGTATTTT,CASSNRDRGRADTQYF
once,TRBD2,TRBJ2-1,TRBV10-3,TGTGCCATCAGTGAGACTAGCGGGGGGGCAGATGAGCAGTTCTTC,CAISETSGGADEQFF
.,TRBD2,TRBJ2-7,TRBV6-5,TGTGCCAGCAGTTACCGAGGCAGTCGGGAGGTTGGTCCCTACGAGCAGTACTTC,CASSYRGSREVGPYEQYF
many,.,TRBJ2-1,TRBV28,TGTGCCAGCAGCCTAGGGCTCCCCGCACTATCCTACAATGAGCAGTTCTTC,CASSLGLPALSYNEQFF
few,TRBD2,TRBJ2-7,TRBV12-3/TRBV12-4,TGTGCCGGCAGTTTCGGAGCTAGCGGCTACGAGCAGTACTTC,CAGSFGASGYEQYF
many,TRBD1,TRBJ2-6,TRBV2,TGTGCCAGCAGTGAAGTTGGTGAACCGGGACAGGGGGCGCAAGGGCCTGGGGCCAACGTCCTGACTTTC,CASSEVGEPGQGAQGPGANVLTF
few,.,TRBJ2-7,TRBV6-1,TGTGCCAGCAGGCCCCTAGGGTATCAGAACGAGCAGTACTTC,CASRPLGYQNEQYF